This T cell receptor (beta chain) originates from a study of post-analysis software for immune sequencing data. Unique-molecular-identifier-tagged TCR beta cDNA libraries were used. TCRdb ran MiXCR on the PCR reads and lists one entry per CDR3 protein. The table has about half a million distinct CDR3 sequences, about a third seen once. As concerns this clonotype: What it recognizes is unknown.

Trimming left V 6 bases short and J 4 bases short, with 5 bases between. There are 11 residues in the CDR3. Broader study findings: The study found TRBV5-6, TRBV5-1 and TRBV20-1 among about five TRBV segments more frequent in patients than controls.

Sequenced: blood. The sequence was collected from a girl under 18 with multiple sclerosis. The chain joins TRBV12-3 or TRBV12-4 to TRBJ2-3, with unresolved D. In DNA form, the CDR3 reads TGTGCCAGCAGGTCTGCAGATACGCAGTATTTT. This sequence encodes CASRSADTQYF.